A single sample is the source of the 6 T cell receptor beta chains below, sequenced in a study of T cell changes during pregnancy in multiple sclerosis. Sequenced by immunoSEQ multiplex PCR; TCRdb stores in-frame clones only, minus some. The sample has 95,000 to 110,000 clones, about 90% seen once; the top ten hold more than 0.85%. This material consisted of peripheral blood, taken after pregnancy. Receptors were obtained from a female donor with multiple sclerosis, enrolled in a pregnancy study.

The chain is built from TRBV1 and TRBJ2-3; TRBD2 is taken as the D call from the table, unchecked against the DNA. TRBV1 is labeled a pseudogene. The CDR3 is 18 amino acids. This chain's CDR3 is CTSSHLRLAGGGADTQYF. The CDR3 DNA reads as TGCACCAGCAGCCATCTAAGACTAGCGGGGGGCGGGGCAGATACGCAGTATTTT.

The chain carries TRBV15 and TRBJ1-4; D is ambiguous. The length of the CDR3 is 15 residues. Trimming pared 1 base from V and 4 bases from J, leaving 10 bases between. CDR1 is LNHNV, CDR2 YYDKDF, per germline (reference sequence). The CDR3 region has the DNA TGTGCCACCAGCAGAGCCGGGAGCTATAATGAAAAACTGTTTTTT. It specifies CATSRAGSYNEKLFF.

The chain joins TRBV30 to TRBJ2-2, with 8 bases that match TRBD1. Trimming cost V 3 bases and J 6 bases; bases outside gene matches: 6. The V gene's germline CDR1 is GTSNPN and CDR2 SVGIG (reference sequence). The CDR3 contains 14 residues. CDR3 nucleotides: TGTGCCTGGAGACCCACAGGGGGTCCCGGGGAGCTGTTTTTT. Encoded protein: CAWRPTGGPGELFF.

V is TRBV6-5 and J is TRBJ1-6; tentatively, D is TRBD1 (5 bases). The CDR3 sequence is 15 residues long. V was clipped by 7 bases and J by 10 bases, with 20 bases between them. In germline, CDR1 is MNHEY, CDR2 SVGAGI. CDR3 nucleotides: TGTGCCAGCACCAGCCTCACAGGCCGTGCATCACCCCTCCACTTT. Protein: CASTSLTGRASPLHF.

This clone was detected a few times. The genes are TRBV9 and TRBJ2-1; the D gene is possibly TRBD2 (7 bases). CDR1 and CDR2 (germline): SGDLS, YYNGEE. Trimming shortened V by 5 bases and J by 9 bases, and 18 bases separated the two germline ends. The CDR3 has 14 residues. The CDR3 is CASRGGDEIFEQFF. As DNA, the CDR3 is TGTGCCAGCAGAGGGGGGGATGAGATTTTTGAGCAGTTCTTC.

The J gene is TRBJ2-7, the V gene TRBV10-3, with 9 bases aligning to TRBD1. The junction had 8 bases not matched to a gene; V was cut back by 2 bases and J by 6 bases. The CDR3 totals 15 residues. Germline V gene lookup returns CDR1 ENHRY and CDR2 SYGVKD. The CDR3 DNA sequence: TGTGCCATCAGTGAGATAGGTAGGACAGGGGTCGAGCAGTACTTC. Translation gives CAISEIGRTGVEQYF.